A single sample gave rise to the 30 T cell receptor beta chains below, sequenced in a study of blood T cells in healthy people across ages. Combining a sample-barcoded 5' primer with a J-beta primer mix, a second PCR ran for 7 to 11 cycles. TCRdb recomputed calls from the 5' RACE reads with MiXCR, one row per CDR3 protein. There are under 850,000 distinct CDR3 sequences in the sample; about 36% occur only once, and approximately 13% lies in the top ten. Sequences were obtained from blood. The receptors here all came from a man younger than 35 in good health.

This clonotype was seen only once. The genes are TRBV10-3 and TRBJ2-5, with D possibly being TRBD2 (6 bases). The ends were cut back, 0 bases at V and 4 bases at J, with 12 bases in the middle. The germline V gene has CDR1 ENHRY and CDR2 SYGVKD. This CDR3 has 15 residues. Written as DNA, the CDR3 is TGTGCCATCAGTGAGTCCCTAGTCGGGGGAGAGACCCAGTACTTC. It yields the protein CAISESLVGGETQYF.

The V gene is TRBV27, the J gene TRBJ2-3; 11 bases align to TRBD2. Germline loops: CDR1 MNHEY, CDR2 SMNVEV (reference sequence). The V segment lost 3 bases and the J segment 2 bases; nucleotides outside the gene matches: 10. This CDR3 is built from 18 residues. CDR3: CASSFSPGLAEFTDTQYF. As DNA, the CDR3 is TGTGCCAGCAGTTTCAGCCCGGGACTAGCGGAATTCACAGATACGCAGTATTTT.

CDR3 loop: CASRNRAGGLYNEQFF. In DNA form, the CDR3 reads TGCGCCAGCAGGAACCGAGCGGGGGGCCTCTACAATGAGCAGTTCTTC. The J gene is TRBJ2-1, the V gene TRBV5-1; 9 nucleotides line up with TRBD2. The germline CDR1 and CDR2 sequences are SGHRS and YFSETQ. J lost 3 bases, V lost 5 bases, and 9 bases had no gene match. The CDR3 sequence is 16 residues long. Looking up the rest from reference TRBV5-1 and TRBJ2-1 gives the full variable domain: KAGVTQTPRYLIKTRGQQVTLSCSPISGHRSVSWYQQTPGQGLQFLFEYFSETQRNKGNFPGRFSGRQFSNSRSEMNVSTLELGDSALYLCASRNRAGGLYNEQFFGPGTRLTVL.

This rearrangement joins TRBV6-1 to TRBJ2-1; D gene ambiguous. The germline V gene has CDR1 MNHNS and CDR2 SASEGT. The CDR3 length is 13 residues. V was shortened by 3 bases and J by 4 bases, with 7 bases between the two germline ends. As DNA, the CDR3 is TGTGCCAGCAGTGAGGCGGTATACAATGAGCAGTTCTTC. It specifies CASSEAVYNEQFF.

The chain joins TRBV10-3 to TRBJ2-5; D is unclear. CDR3 length: 13 amino acids. The germline V gene has CDR1 ENHRY and CDR2 SYGVKD. V was shortened by 2 bases and J by 2 bases, with 6 bases between the two germline ends. The CDR3 protein is CAISEEPQETQYF. CDR3 nucleotide sequence: TGTGCCATCAGTGAGGAGCCTCAAGAGACCCAGTACTTC.

This clonotype was observed at least ten times. CDR3 amino acids: CASSIIPGPTAKNIQYF. In DNA, the CDR3 is TGTGCCAGCAGTATAATCCCGGGACCTACAGCCAAAAACATTCAGTACTTC. The genes are TRBV12-3 or TRBV12-4 and TRBJ2-4, with D perhaps being TRBD1 or TRBD2 (5 bases each). Trimming cost V 5 bases and J 0 bases, with 17 bases left between them. The CDR3 sequence is 17 residues long.

As regards this clonotype: A junction boundary mismatches the germline segment, possibly from a read error. The chain joins TRBV7-3 to TRBJ2-3; 12 nucleotides line up with TRBD2. The length of the CDR3 is 16 residues. Germline CDR1 SGHTA, CDR2 FQGTGA. The CDR3 bases are TGTGCCAGCAACTTACGGCTAGCGGGGGGGAGCGATACGCAGTATTTT. Its protein is CASNLRLAGGSDTQYF.

This clonotype was detected a few times. The V and J genes are TRBV5-6 and TRBJ1-2, with D tentatively TRBD1 (5 bases). The CDR3 extends over 15 amino acids. Trimming removed 2 bases at V and 5 bases at J, with 16 bases between. Per the germline V gene, CDR1 is SGHDT and CDR2 is YYEEEE. The CDR3 DNA sequence: TGTGCCAGCAGCTTTCCAGGGACCGACTCTTATGGCTACACCTTC. Translation: CASSFPGTDSYGYTF.

Remarks on this clonotype: A much bigger clone sits one base away, suggesting this may be a read error. The chain couples TRBV12-3 or TRBV12-4 to TRBJ2-5; 8 bases fit TRBD1. This CDR3 has 14 amino acids. CDR3 region: CASSGTGDQATQYF. CDR3 coding DNA: TGTGCCAGCAGTGGGACAGGCGATCAAGCGACCCAGTACTTC.

A note on this clonotype: Compared with germline, one end of the junction differs, possibly owing to a read error. The chain has TRBV27 and TRBJ1-2; perhaps TRBD1 as D (5 bases). The CDR3 covers 14 residues. Looked up from germline, CDR1 is MNHEY and CDR2 is SMNVEV (reference sequence). The CDR3 DNA reads as TGTGCCAGCAGTTTAATAGGGACTTGGAATGGCTACATCTTC. Encoded protein: CASSLIGTWNGYIF.

In this sample, this clonotype turned up a few times. The rearrangement uses TRBV7-3 and TRBJ2-7; D remains ambiguous. The CDR3 covers 16 residues. V lost 2 bases and J 4 bases, leaving 18 bases between the germline ends. Germline V lookup: CDR1 SGHTA, CDR2 FQGTGA. The CDR3 here is CASSLDGSRPAYEQYF. CDR3 nucleotides: TGTGCCAGCAGCTTAGATGGTAGCCGTCCGGCGTACGAGCAGTACTTC. Using reference TRBV7-3 and TRBJ2-7 for the parts outside the CDR3, the full variable domain is GAGVSQTPSNKVTEKGKYVELRCDPISGHTALYWYRQSLGQGPEFLIYFQGTGAADDSGLPNDRFFAVRPEGSVSTLKIQRTERGDSAVYLCASSLDGSRPAYEQYFGPGTRLTVT.

The table lists this clonotype with a few counts. The chain is built from TRBV7-9 and TRBJ1-2; D unresolved. CDR1 is SEHNR, CDR2 FQNEAQ, per germline (reference sequence). CDR3 length: 14 residues. V was pared by 1 base and J by 4 bases, with 10 bases between. CDR3 bases: TGTGCCAGCAGCTTAGGCCGGACGCCCTATGGCTACACCTTC. Translated, it gives CASSLGRTPYGYTF.

The J gene is TRBJ2-7, the V gene TRBV6-2 or TRBV6-3, with TRBD2 identical over 9 bases. Per germline, CDR1 MNHEY and CDR2 SVGEGT. CDR3 length: 16 residues. With V trimmed by 6 bases and J by 1 base, 10 bases remained unmatched. CDR3 residues: CASRTTTGLASYEQYF. CDR3 bases: TGTGCCAGCAGAACGACTACGGGACTAGCTTCCTACGAGCAGTACTTC.

This clonotype showed up just a few times. This chain links TRBV27 with TRBJ2-1, with 8 bases fitting TRBD1. Germline-derived CDR1 and CDR2 are MNHEY and SMNVEV (reference sequence). J gave up 1 base and V 4 bases, and 6 bases lay outside the gene matches. The CDR3 covers 16 residues. The CDR3 reads CASSSGQGASYNEQFF. CDR3 DNA sequence: TGTGCCAGCAGTTCCGGGCAGGGGGCGTCCTACAATGAGCAGTTCTTC.

This chain connects TRBV20-1 to TRBJ2-4; perhaps D is TRBD1 or TRBD2 (5 bases each). The CDR3 is 14 amino acids. The V end was cut by 3 bases, the J end by 0 bases, with 9 bases between. CDR1 is DFQATT, CDR2 SNEGSKA, per germline (reference sequence). CDR3 residues: CSARGPLAKNIQYF. Written as DNA, the CDR3 is TGCAGTGCTAGGGGACCACTAGCCAAAAACATTCAGTACTTC.

The J gene is TRBJ1-1, the V gene TRBV24-1; perhaps TRBD1 as D (5 bases). The germline V gene has CDR1 KGHDR and CDR2 SFDVKD. This CDR3 spans 13 amino acids. The V end lost 3 bases, the J end lost 4 bases, and 8 bases lay between the germline ends. The CDR3 region is CATSDPDSTEAFF. For the CDR3, the DNA is TGTGCCACCAGTGATCCCGACAGCACTGAAGCTTTCTTT.

Here the CDR3 DNA reads TGTGCCAGCAGCCAAGATTGGCGAGCGGGAGAGATGTCCTACGAGCAGTACTTC. As protein: CASSQDWRAGEMSYEQYF. The chain carries TRBV4-2 and TRBJ2-7; TRBD2 matches 8 bases. CDR3 length equals 18 residues. V trimming: 0 bases; J trimming: 1 base; junction bases outside the gene matches: 11. The germline V gene has CDR1 LGHNA and CDR2 YNFKEQ.

The chain has TRBV12-3 or TRBV12-4 and TRBJ2-3, with 12 bases fitting TRBD2. Unmatched junction bases numbered 3, after V lost 1 base and J lost 4 bases. The CDR3 consists of 16 residues. CDR3 sequence: CASSLGTSGASDTQYF. DNA for the CDR3: TGTGCCAGCAGTTTAGGGACTAGCGGGGCCTCAGATACGCAGTATTTT.

This clonotype was seen at least ten times. The chain employs TRBV6-2 or TRBV6-3 and TRBJ2-7; TRBD1 is a possible D gene (6 bases). V was cut by 0 bases and J by 2 bases, with 17 bases left in between. This CDR3 comprises 17 residues. CDR1 and CDR2 (germline): MNHEY, SVGEGT. The CDR3 loop is CASSYSSDRFYAYEQYF. The CDR3 DNA reads TGTGCCAGCAGTTACTCGTCCGACAGGTTCTATGCCTACGAGCAGTACTTC.

In this sample, this clonotype turned up a few times. The rearrangement joins TRBV5-4 to TRBJ1-6; D is unclear. The CDR3 has 14 amino acids. Germline V gene data show CDR1 as SGHNT and CDR2 as YYREEE (reference sequence). V was cut by 0 bases and J by 6 bases, with 7 bases left in between. CDR3 sequence (DNA): TGTGCCAGCAGCTTGGCCGGCCCTAATTCACCCCTCCACTTT. Amino acids: CASSLAGPNSPLHF.

The gene calls are TRBV9 and TRBJ2-1, with 8 bases matching TRBD1. Per the germline V gene, CDR1 is SGDLS and CDR2 is YYNGEE. The junction had 3 bases not matched to a gene; V was cut back by 1 base and J by 0 bases. The CDR3 runs to 16 residues. CDR3 amino acids: CASSVTDRGSYNEQFF. The CDR3 bases are TGTGCCAGCAGCGTAACTGACAGGGGCTCCTACAATGAGCAGTTCTTC.

V is TRBV27 and J is TRBJ2-1; 8 nucleotides line up with TRBD2. The germline V gene has CDR1 MNHEY and CDR2 SMNVEV (reference sequence). The CDR3 is 14 amino acids. V was clipped by 8 bases and J by 6 bases; unmatched bases: 9. The chain's CDR3 is CASWYSGGANEQFF. Here the CDR3 DNA reads TGTGCCAGCTGGTATTCGGGAGGGGCCAATGAGCAGTTCTTC.

This clonotype was recorded only once. V usage is TRBV2 and J usage is TRBJ2-5, with a weak D call TRBD2 (6 bases). The CDR3 is made up of 16 amino acids. Looked up from germline, CDR1 is SNHLY and CDR2 is FYNNEI. Trimming took off 6 bases at V and 11 bases at J, with 28 bases between the two ends. The DNA for the CDR3 is TGTGCCAGCAGACAACTAGCCCCGGTCTCTTACAATGAGCAGTACTTC. The encoded protein is CASRQLAPVSYNEQYF.

As concerns this clonotype: A read error may produce the germline difference seen at one junction end. The chain carries TRBV5-1 and TRBJ1-6; D might be TRBD1 (6 bases). This CDR3 comprises 15 residues. From germline, CDR1 is SGHRS and CDR2 YFSETQ. CDR3 sequence (DNA): TGCACCAGCAGACCTTCGGGACAAAGCGGTTCACCCCTCCACTTT. It encodes CTSRPSGQSGSPLHF.

This clonotype was detected only a few times. The V call is TRBV30, the J call TRBJ1-2; D may be TRBD1 (5 bases). This CDR3 is built from 12 residues. Looked up from germline, CDR1 is GTSNPN and CDR2 is SVGIG (reference sequence). Trimming took off 5 bases at V and 3 bases at J, with 10 bases between the two ends. The CDR3: CAWGGDYYGYTF. The DNA of the CDR3 is TGTGCCTGGGGTGGGGACTACTATGGCTACACCTTC.

This clonotype is a singleton in its sample. Sequence at one end of the junction differs from germline and may be a read error. The V call is TRBV4-3, the J call TRBJ2-3; no definite D call. Germline V gene lookup returns CDR1 LGHNA and CDR2 YSLEER. There are 15 residues in the CDR3. The CDR3 loop is CANSQDESSTDTQYF. Here the CDR3 DNA reads TGCGCCAACAGCCAAGATGAGAGTAGCACAGATACGCAGTATTTT.

This clonotype was counted ten times or more. The V call is TRBV4-1, the J call TRBJ2-4, with unresolved D. The germline CDR1 and CDR2 sequences are MGHRA and YSYEKL. Trimming removed 3 bases from V and 8 bases from J, with 11 bases in between. The CDR3 spans 13 residues. The CDR3 DNA sequence: TGCGCCAGCAGCCAGCCCACTTCGGACATTCAGTACTTC. This sequence encodes CASSQPTSDIQYF.

V and J are TRBV20-1 and TRBJ2-1, with no clear D. Germline V gives CDR1 DFQATT, CDR2 SNEGSKA (reference sequence). The CDR3 runs to 12 residues. Written as DNA, the CDR3 is TGCAGGGCCACCAGGTCTGGGAATGAGCAGTTCTTC. This codes for CRATRSGNEQFF.

This clonotype was detected only a few times. This rearrangement joins TRBV10-3 to TRBJ2-5; 13 nucleotides line up with TRBD2. Germline V lookup: CDR1 ENHRY, CDR2 SYGVKD. J was trimmed by 4 bases and V by 4 bases; bases with no gene match: 9. The CDR3 consists of 17 residues. CDR3 in amino acids: CAISGETSGGLGETQYF. The CDR3 DNA reads as TGTGCCATCAGTGGGGAGACTAGCGGGGGGTTAGGAGAGACCCAGTACTTC.

As to this clonotype: Since a much larger clone is just one base distant, this may be a read error. The rearrangement uses TRBV6-5 and TRBJ2-5, with 8 bases identical to TRBD1. CDR3 length equals 15 residues. J lost 11 bases, V lost 2 bases, and 13 bases had no gene match. Germline-derived CDR1 and CDR2 are MNHEY and SVGAGI. The chain's CDR3 is CASSYAEMDRAGQYF. The CDR3 nucleotides read TGTGCCAGCAGTTACGCGGAAATGGACAGGGCGGGGCAGTACTTC.